Presented here are 31 T cell receptor beta chains from one specimen sequenced in a study of Graves' ophthalmopathy and Graves' hyperthyroidism. Amplification targeted the TCR beta CDR3 regions, with RNA transcripts as the source material. First-round RT-PCR employed HTBI primers, with a second-round multiplex PCR after it. TCRdb reanalysed the multiplex PCR reads using MiXCR and keeps one entry per CDR3 protein. This sample yields a few hundred thousand distinct CDR3 sequences, of which roughly 40% are seen a single time; 4% to 5% belongs to the top ten. Sequencing used peripheral blood or thyroid tissue (not recorded which). The receptor set was obtained from an adult man with Graves' hyperthyroidism.

In this sample, this clonotype turned up a few times. Just one base apart from a much larger clone, this may be a read error. V usage is TRBV5-4 and J usage is TRBJ2-5; D possibly uses TRBD1 or TRBD2 (5 bases each). The CDR3 runs 13 residues. Per the germline V gene, CDR1 is SGHNT and CDR2 is YYREEE (reference sequence). The CDR3 region is CASRDFGGVAQCF. The DNA for the CDR3 is TGTGCCAGCAGGGACTTTGGGGGAGTGGCCCAGTGCTTC.

CDR3 sequence: CSALTGTGLYTQYF. In nucleotides, the CDR3 is TGCAGCGCCTTGACCGGGACAGGGTTGTATACGCAGTATTTT. This chain links TRBV29-1 with TRBJ2-3, with 9 positions matching TRBD1. This CDR3 is built from 14 residues. CDR1 and CDR2 from the germline V gene are SQVTM and ANQGSEA. The J segment lost 7 bases and the V segment lost 7 bases, leaving 12 bases of the junction unmatched.

Ten or more counts support this clonotype. The rearrangement links TRBV10-3 to TRBJ1-5; no clear D gene. The germline V gene encodes CDR1 ENHRY and CDR2 SYGVKD. V lost 2 bases to trimming and J lost 1 base, with 6 bases between them. This CDR3 has 14 residues. CDR3 bases: TGTGCCATCAGTGAGAAGAGAAGCAATCAGCCCCAGCATTTT. Amino acids: CAISEKRSNQPQHF.

This clonotype has ten or more counts. The chain combines TRBV11-3 with TRBJ2-2; possibly TRBD2 for D (6 bases). This CDR3 contains 16 residues. Germline V lookup: CDR1 SGHNT, CDR2 YENEEA. Trimming removed 4 bases at V and 0 bases at J, with 12 bases between. CDR3 sequence: CASSSRGGTNTGELFF. Here the CDR3 DNA reads TGTGCCAGCAGCTCTCGTGGAGGGACGAACACCGGGGAGCTGTTTTTT.

The CDR3: CASRLTESSYNSPLHF. The CDR3, as DNA: TGTGCCAGCAGGCTTACGGAGAGCTCCTATAATTCACCCCTCCACTTT. The gene calls are TRBV6-5 and TRBJ1-6; D is uncertain. Trimming pared 6 bases from V and 0 bases from J, leaving 12 bases between. The germline CDR1 and CDR2 sequences are MNHEY and SVGAGI. The CDR3 covers 16 residues.

Worth noting for this clonotype: Sequence at one end of the junction differs from germline and may be a read error. The chain is built from TRBV19 and TRBJ1-1; 9 bases line up with TRBD1. The CDR3 is 13 residues long. Per the germline V gene, CDR1 is LNHDA and CDR2 is SQIVND (reference sequence). CDR3 region: CASRDRANAEAFF. CDR3 DNA sequence: TGTGCCAGCCGGGACAGGGCGAACGCTGAAGCTTTCTTT.

The chain carries TRBV5-5 and TRBJ1-6; 7 bases map to TRBD1. Germline CDR1 SGHKS, CDR2 YYEKEE (reference sequence). The length of the CDR3 is 14 residues. The trim removed 4 bases at V and 9 bases at J, leaving 7 bases unmatched. The CDR3 region is CASSITGASSPLHF. The CDR3 DNA is TGTGCCAGCAGCATTACAGGGGCGAGTTCACCCCTCCACTTT.

This clonotype was observed many times. This sequence joins TRBV19 and TRBJ1-5, with D possibly matching TRBD1 (6 bases). V lost 7 bases to trimming and J lost 4 bases, with 14 bases between them. Germline CDR1 reads LNHDA; CDR2 reads SQIVND (reference sequence). This CDR3 is 14 amino acids long. The CDR3 region has the DNA TGTGCCAGTACCATAGGACAGTTAAATCAGCCCCAGCATTTT. Protein sequence: CASTIGQLNQPQHF.

With regard to this clonotype: One junction end does not reproduce the germline sequence, and a read error may be involved. The gene calls are TRBV5-6 and TRBJ1-6, with a tentative D call TRBD1 (5 bases). The CDR3 covers 17 residues. From germline, CDR1 is SGHDT and CDR2 YYEEEE. CDR3 sequence (DNA): TGTACCAGCAGCTTGCGTAGCTCGGGACGGTATAATTCACCCCTCCACTTT. Its protein is CTSSLRSSGRYNSPLHF.

This chain uses TRBV10-3 with TRBJ2-5; maybe TRBD1 (6 bases). This CDR3 comprises 17 residues. Looked up from germline, CDR1 is ENHRY and CDR2 is SYGVKD. Trimming removed 10 bases from V and 5 bases from J, with 29 bases in between. As DNA, the CDR3 is TGTGCCACCAACGACAGGTCCGATGACTTCGGCGGGGAGACCCAGTACTTC. It yields the protein CATNDRSDDFGGETQYF.

The chain is built from TRBV12-3 or TRBV12-4 and TRBJ2-5, with 8 nucleotides matching TRBD1. Trimming cost V 6 bases and J 2 bases; bases outside gene matches: 5. This CDR3 comprises 14 residues. CDR3 protein: CASRAGTGQETQYF. The CDR3 DNA reads as TGTGCCAGCAGAGCCGGGACAGGACAAGAGACCCAGTACTTC.

Ten or more counts support this clonotype. An end of the junction differs from the germline gene, which may be a read error. The chain has TRBV7-2 and TRBJ1-4, with no clear D. The germline gives CDR1 SGHTA, CDR2 FQGNSA. The CDR3 has 13 residues. As DNA, the CDR3 is TGTGCCGGCAGCTTAGAAAGGAATGAAAAACTGTTTTTT. This codes for CAGSLERNEKLFF.

Concerning this clonotype: A read error may explain this, as a much larger clone is one base away. The V gene is TRBV12-3 or TRBV12-4, the J gene TRBJ1-3; TRBD1 might be the D (5 bases). This CDR3 has 15 residues. Between the trimmed V and J ends, which lost 2 bases and 6 bases, there was a span of 14 bases. The CDR3 nucleotides read TGTGCCAGCAGTTTATCGCAGACAGAGCTAAACACCATATATTTT. It yields the protein CASSLSQTELNTIYF.

Remarks on this clonotype: This clone may be a read error of a much larger clone one base away. No conserved phenylalanine or tryptophan ends this CDR3, so it is likely a read error. The chain carries TRBV7-2 and TRBJ2-7, with D possibly being TRBD1 (7 bases). The CDR3 runs to 15 residues. V gave up 1 base and J gave up 3 bases, with 13 bases separating them. Per the germline V gene, CDR1 is SGHTA and CDR2 is FQGNSA. This CDR3 is CASSLEAGGNYEQYL. Written as DNA, the CDR3 is TGTGCCAGCAGCTTAGAGGCAGGGGGGAACTACGAGCAGTACCTC.

This clonotype has more than one count but fewer than ten. The CDR3 DNA reads TGCAGCGTTTCAACTAGCGGGGGTACGACAGATACGCAGTATTTT. It codes for CSVSTSGGTTDTQYF. V gene TRBV29-1 combines with J gene TRBJ2-3; 11 bases map to TRBD2. Trimming removed 5 bases from V and 3 bases from J; junction bases left unmatched: 7. Germline V gene lookup returns CDR1 SQVTM and CDR2 ANQGSEA. The CDR3 length is 15 residues.

This clonotype was recorded at least ten times. This rearrangement joins TRBV4-1 to TRBJ2-6; D unclear. Germline V gives CDR1 MGHRA, CDR2 YSYEKL. There are 18 residues in the CDR3. V dropped 4 bases and J dropped 0 bases, with 16 bases sitting between them. The CDR3 DNA follows: TGCGCCAGCAGCCGAAGTTTGGGGTCGGCCTCTGGGGCCAACGTCCTGACTTTC. Translated: CASSRSLGSASGANVLTF.

This clonotype was recorded a few times. The chain carries TRBV12-5 and TRBJ2-5; D perhaps matches TRBD1 (5 bases). Germline V gives CDR1 LGHNT, CDR2 FRNRAP. CDR3 length: 12 amino acids. Trimming removed 4 bases at V and 7 bases at J, with 10 bases between. CDR3 coding DNA: TGTGCTAGTGGTTGGGATACAGGGACCCAGTACTTC. Its protein product is CASGWDTGTQYF. Complete variable domain (other parts from reference TRBV12-5 and TRBJ2-5): DARVTQTPRHKVTEMGQEVTMRCQPILGHNTVFWYRQTMMQGLELLAYFRNRAPLDDSGMPKDRFSAEMPDATLATLKIQPSEPRDSAVYFCASGWDTGTQYFGPGTRLLVL.

This clonotype was found many times. This chain links TRBV20-1 with TRBJ1-5; D may be TRBD1 (5 bases). This CDR3 is built from 12 residues. Trimming removed 3 bases at V and 7 bases at J, with 10 bases between. Germline-derived CDR1 and CDR2 are DFQATT and SNEGSKA (reference sequence). CDR3 nucleotide sequence: TGCAGTGCTAGCGGGGGAGGGCAGCCCCAGCATTTT. It yields the protein CSASGGGQPQHF.

This clonotype was observed many times. As DNA, the CDR3 is TGTGCCAGCAACCTAGCGGGGGGGCAGACCGGGGAGCTGTTTTTT. It translates to CASNLAGGQTGELFF. The rearrangement links TRBV2 to TRBJ2-2; TRBD2 matches at 12 bases. Germline V lookup: CDR1 SNHLY, CDR2 FYNNEI. CDR3 length equals 15 residues. V lost 7 bases, J lost 5 bases, and 5 bases stayed unmatched.

The sample holds a few counts of this clonotype. The chain is built from TRBV30 and TRBJ1-1; weak D call: TRBD1 (6 bases). There are 13 residues in the CDR3. Germline V gene sequence: CDR1 GTSNPN, CDR2 SVGIG (reference sequence). Trimming pared 2 bases from V and 3 bases from J, leaving 10 bases between. DNA for the CDR3: TGTGCCTGGAGTCGTCGACAGGACACTGAAGCTTTCTTT. Protein sequence: CAWSRRQDTEAFF. The variable domain in full, with the rest retrieved from reference TRBV30 and TRBJ1-1, is SQTIHQWPATLVQPVGSPLSLECTVEGTSNPNLYWYRQAAGRGLQLLFYSVGIGQISSEVPQNLSASRPQDRQFILSSKKLLLSDSGFYLCAWSRRQDTEAFFGQGTRLTVV.

This clonotype was found a few times. CDR3 sequence: CASSYATGAFYEQYF. The CDR3 region has the DNA TGTGCCAGCAGTTACGCGACAGGGGCCTTCTACGAGCAGTACTTC. The gene calls are TRBV6-5 and TRBJ2-7; TRBD1 aligns across 8 bases. The CDR3 consists of 15 residues. Looked up from germline, CDR1 is MNHEY and CDR2 is SVGAGI. Germline trimming cut 2 bases from V and 3 bases from J; bases unmatched to any gene: 6.

A note on this clonotype: A much larger clone lies one base from this, so it may be a read error. The chain couples TRBV5-4 to TRBJ2-5; D is uncertain. The germline gives CDR1 SGHNT, CDR2 YYREEE (reference sequence). V shed 5 bases and J shed 0 bases, with 14 bases lying between them. The CDR3 length is 15 residues. The CDR3 here is CASRDGTSYQETQYF. The CDR3 nucleotides read TGTGCCAGCAGGGACGGAACCTCGTACCAAGAGACCCAGTACTTC.

This clonotype was detected many times. This sequence joins TRBV7-3 and TRBJ2-5, with a weak D call TRBD1 (6 bases). This CDR3 comprises 15 residues. Trimming left V 2 bases short and J 1 base short, with 11 bases between. Germline-derived CDR1 and CDR2 are SGHTA and FQGTGA. CDR3 nucleotides: TGTGCCAGCAGCTTATCAGGGGCCTTCCAAGAGACCCAGTACTTC. Translated, it gives CASSLSGAFQETQYF.

Worth noting for this clonotype: A single base separates this from a much larger clone, so it may be a read error. V and J are TRBV9 and TRBJ1-2, with D unresolved. The CDR3 runs 15 residues. Per the germline V gene, CDR1 is SGDLS and CDR2 is YYNGEE. DNA of the CDR3: TGTGCCAGCAGCGCCCGGAGTGAAGGAGTCTATGGCCACACCTTC. It yields the protein CASSARSEGVYGHTF.

V is TRBV5-8 and J is TRBJ1-3; TRBD1 matches 8 bases. J lost 0 bases, V lost 9 bases, and 8 bases had no gene match. This CDR3 contains 15 residues. In germline, CDR1 is SGHTS, CDR2 YDEGEE. The CDR3 here is CATQTGGSSGNTIYF. CDR3 bases: TGTGCCACCCAAACAGGGGGAAGCTCTGGAAACACCATATATTTT.

This clonotype was detected only once. The V call is TRBV2, the J call TRBJ2-6, with D uncertain. V lost 8 bases to trimming and J lost 0 bases, with 23 bases between them. Germline values: CDR1 SNHLY, CDR2 FYNNEI. The CDR3 runs to 19 residues. In nucleotides, the CDR3 is TGTGCCAGCTCACCACTTGGCCCCGCTGGGTTCTCTGGGGCCAACGTCCTGACTTTC. As protein: CASSPLGPAGFSGANVLTF.

Worth noting for this clonotype: The conserved final phenylalanine or tryptophan is absent from the CDR3, which likely points to a read error. Because the CDR3's place on the DNA is in doubt, the DNA is left out and the CDR3 is given as listed by TCRdb. J is TRBJ2-5 and V is TRBV5-1. Germline V gene sequence: CDR1 SGHRS, CDR2 YFSETQ. The CDR3 contains 8 residues when both ends are counted. The CDR3 protein is CASSLEGS.

There are a few counts of this clonotype. This chain uses TRBV6-5 with TRBJ1-1; tentatively, D is TRBD1 (5 bases). Deletions cut 5 bases from V and 6 bases from J, with 16 bases between. Germline values: CDR1 MNHEY, CDR2 SVGAGI. The CDR3 length is 14 residues. Here the CDR3 reads CASSEFDGAAEAFF. The CDR3 DNA follows: TGTGCCAGCAGTGAATTCGACGGGGCGGCTGAAGCTTTCTTT.

Many counts were recorded for this clonotype. The V and J genes are TRBV6-5 and TRBJ2-3; 9 bases agree with TRBD2. The CDR3 runs 15 residues. Germline values: CDR1 MNHEY, CDR2 SVGAGI. V was clipped by 4 bases and J by 6 bases; unmatched bases: 8. This CDR3 reads CASSSTSGGGDTQYF. The CDR3 DNA follows: TGTGCCAGCAGTTCGACTAGCGGAGGGGGGGATACGCAGTATTTT.

V gene TRBV10-3 combines with J gene TRBJ1-2; the D is unclear. The CDR3 runs to 11 residues. The germline gives CDR1 ENHRY, CDR2 SYGVKD. The V and J ends lost 7 bases and 11 bases respectively, with 14 bases between them. The CDR3 loop reads CAIKGQAGYTF. CDR3 nucleotide sequence: TGTGCCATCAAAGGTCAGGCCGGATACACCTTC.

This clonotype came up many times. The chain recombines TRBV5-1 with TRBJ2-7; TRBD1 agrees at 10 bases. This CDR3 spans 15 amino acids. Looked up from germline, CDR1 is SGHRS and CDR2 is YFSETQ. Trimming cost V 4 bases and J 6 bases; bases outside gene matches: 10. CDR3 sequence: CASSITGTGAGEQYF. The CDR3 region has the DNA TGCGCCAGCAGCATTACCGGGACAGGGGCTGGCGAGCAGTACTTC.